These 30 T cell receptor beta chains were sequenced from one sample in a study of T cell responses to AZD1222 COVID-19 vaccine (dated by TCRdb to the early 2020s). Receptor amplification or capture employed the immunoSEQ multiplex PCR assay. The source is immuneACCESS, and TCRdb retained only in-frame sequences with V and J called. Part of the clones is not carried over; for the studies checked, unresolved V genes explain less than half of this, and the remainder is unexplained. The sample records about 99,000 clones, roughly 85% of which are singletons. The ten largest clones add up to 2.9% of the sample. Taken with the paper, the label for time point translates to: baseline before first vaccination. This specimen consisted of peripheral blood, obtained on day 0 of AZD1222 vaccination. Source of these receptors: an adult in good health.

The CDR3 DNA follows: TGTGCCAGCAGCCCTGGGACTAGCGATGAGCAGTTCTTC. Translated, it gives CASSPGTSDEQFF. V gene TRBV14 combines with J gene TRBJ2-1, with 10 nucleotides matching TRBD2. Looked up from germline, CDR1 is SGHDN and CDR2 is FVKESK. V was pared by 4 bases and J by 8 bases, with 2 bases of the junction left unmatched. The CDR3 runs 13 residues.

The chain recombines TRBV7-8 with TRBJ2-4; D is unresolved. This CDR3 contains 15 residues. The germline V gene has CDR1 SGHVS and CDR2 FQNEAQ. V lost 1 base and J 1 base, leaving 8 bases between the germline ends. CDR3 sequence: CASSLVWQAKNIQYF. CDR3 in DNA: TGTGCCAGCAGCTTAGTGTGGCAGGCCAAAAACATTCAGTACTTC.

This clone has a single count. The chain recombines TRBV27 with TRBJ1-4, with no clear D. This CDR3 has 15 amino acids. V lost 1 base and J lost 8, with 14 bases in between. Germline V CDR1 and CDR2: MNHEY, SMNVEV (reference sequence). CDR3 DNA sequence: TGTGCCAGCAGTTTATATAACAGCCGAATAGAAAAACTGTTTTTT. Its translation: CASSLYNSRIEKLFF.

Of note for this clone: The identical CDR3 is also encoded by other nucleotide sequences in the sample. The rearrangement joins TRBV7-8 to TRBJ2-7; no definite D call. The CDR3 sequence is 13 residues long. CDR1 is SGHVS, CDR2 FQNEAQ, per germline. V lost 1 base to trimming and J lost 3 bases, with 7 bases between them. CDR3 DNA: TGTGCCAGCAGCTTAGACACGCTCTACGAGCAGTACTTC. It specifies CASSLDTLYEQYF.

This clone appeared a single time. The chain joins TRBV6-5 to TRBJ2-5, with a possible D match to TRBD2 (6 bases). Germline values: CDR1 MNHEY, CDR2 SVGAGI. The V end was cut by 5 bases, the J end by 5 bases, with 12 bases between. The CDR3 contains 13 residues. As DNA, the CDR3 is TGTGCCAGCAGTCCCCGGGGGAGGGAGACCCAGTACTTC. This gives the protein CASSPRGRETQYF.

J is TRBJ2-5 and V is TRBV11-3, with 9 bases identical to TRBD1. The CDR3 is made up of 13 amino acids. Germline V gives CDR1 SGHNT, CDR2 YENEEA. Unmatched junction bases numbered 0, after V lost 4 bases and J lost 3 bases. CDR3 sequence (DNA): TGTGCCAGCAGCTGGGACAGGGAAGAGACCCAGTACTTC. It yields the protein CASSWDREETQYF.

V is TRBV7-2 and J is TRBJ2-7, with D perhaps matching TRBD1 (5 bases). CDR3 length: 14 residues. V lost 6 bases and J 0 bases, leaving 12 bases between the germline ends. Germline CDR1 and CDR2: SGHTA and FQGNSA. CDR3 sequence (DNA): TGTGCCAGCAGACATCAGGGCAGCTCCTACGAGCAGTACTTC. It codes for CASRHQGSSYEQYF.

This chain links TRBV4-3 with TRBJ1-6, with D possibly being TRBD1 (5 bases). The V gene lost 1 base and the J gene lost 7 bases, with 11 bases spanning the gap. The CDR3 consists of 15 residues. Looked up from germline, CDR1 is LGHNA and CDR2 is YSLEER. CDR3 DNA: TGCGCCAGCAGCCAAGGGTTTGGGGGGAATTCACCCCTCCACTTT. This encodes CASSQGFGGNSPLHF.

The gene calls are TRBV11-2 and TRBJ2-5, with D maybe TRBD2 (5 bases). V was trimmed by 5 bases and J by 0 bases, leaving 22 bases between them. The germline CDR1 and CDR2 sequences are SGHAT and FQNNGV. This CDR3 is built from 18 residues. In DNA, the CDR3 is TGTGCCAGCAGCACCCCTCATAGGATGGCGGACTACCAAGAGACCCAGTACTTC. This translates into CASSTPHRMADYQETQYF.

This chain uses TRBV6-5 with TRBJ1-5; tentatively, D is TRBD1 (6 bases). The CDR3 runs to 15 residues. V lost 5 bases to trimming and J lost 3 bases, with 14 bases between them. Germline CDR1 is MNHEY and CDR2 is SVGAGI. CDR3 loop: CASSNGRGANQPQHF. The CDR3, as DNA: TGTGCCAGCAGTAACGGCCGGGGGGCCAATCAGCCCCAGCATTTT.

This sequence joins TRBV29-1 and TRBJ2-1; TRBD1 matches 7 bases. The CDR3 totals 13 residues. The ends lost 7 bases at V and 4 bases at J; junction bases unmatched: 7. The germline gives CDR1 SQVTM, CDR2 ANQGSEA. The CDR3 DNA follows: TGCAGCGCCCGACAGGGTTTTTACAATGAGCAGTTCTTC. This translates into CSARQGFYNEQFF.

This chain links TRBV6-5 with TRBJ1-3, with unresolved D. The V gene lost 6 bases and the J gene lost 4 bases, with 13 bases spanning the gap. The CDR3 loop spans 14 amino acids. Germline CDR1 and CDR2: MNHEY and SVGAGI. The CDR3 coding sequence is TGTGCCAGCAGGGGGTATGGCTCCGGAAACACCATATATTTT. Translation: CASRGYGSGNTIYF.

This chain links TRBV7-3 with TRBJ2-2, with 7 bases lining up with TRBD1. Germline V gene sequence: CDR1 SGHTA, CDR2 FQGTGA. The CDR3 contains 16 residues. J lost 1 base, V lost 5 bases, and 7 bases had no gene match. The chain's CDR3 is CASSPVGTVNTGELFF. The CDR3 DNA is TGTGCCAGCAGCCCAGTCGGGACAGTGAACACCGGGGAGCTGTTTTTT.

This chain joins TRBV3-1 (or the pseudogene TRBV3-2) and TRBJ1-1; D call uncertain. The CDR3 consists of 13 residues. Trimming cost V 0 bases and J 10 bases, with 12 bases left between them. The germline CDR1 and CDR2 sequences are LGHDT and YNNKEL (reference sequence). Written as DNA, the CDR3 is TGTGCCAGCAGCCAAGATACTGGTGGTGGAGCTTTCTTT. Protein sequence: CASSQDTGGGAFF.

This chain links TRBV7-9 with TRBJ2-7; D is perhaps TRBD1 (6 bases). The V end was cut by 5 bases, the J end by 2 bases, with 13 bases between. Germline CDR1 reads SEHNR; CDR2 reads FQNEAQ (reference sequence). The CDR3 extends over 14 amino acids. The CDR3 spells CASSLMGAAYEQYF. The CDR3 DNA reads as TGTGCCAGCAGCCTGATGGGGGCCGCCTACGAGCAGTACTTC.

In the case of this clone: One end of the junction is discordant with germline, which a read error may explain. The chain recombines TRBV5-1 with TRBJ1-1; D may be TRBD1 (5 bases). There are 13 residues in the CDR3. CDR1 is SGHRS, CDR2 YFSETQ, per germline. The CDR3 is CASRVEEGTEAFF. CDR3 bases: TGTGCCAGCAGGGTCGAGGAGGGAACTGAAGCTTTCTTT.

The DNA of the CDR3 is TGTGCCAGCAGCTTAGTCGGAGGGGGAAGCACAGATACGCAGTATTTT. This codes for CASSLVGGGSTDTQYF. The rearrangement links TRBV7-2 to TRBJ2-3; TRBD1 or TRBD2 may be the D gene (6 bases each). Germline assignment: CDR1 SGHTA and CDR2 FQGNSA. V gave up 1 base and J gave up 0 bases, with 11 bases separating them. This CDR3 has 16 amino acids.

The rearrangement uses TRBV29-1 and TRBJ1-2; D is uncertain. From germline, CDR1 is SQVTM and CDR2 ANQGSEA. V lost 3 bases and J lost 4, with 9 bases in between. The CDR3 has 12 amino acids. The CDR3 loop is CSVDFQPYGYTF. The DNA for the CDR3 is TGCAGCGTTGACTTTCAGCCCTATGGCTACACCTTC.

This chain uses TRBV7-8 with TRBJ2-1; a weak D match, TRBD2 (6 bases). The V gene lost 7 bases and the J gene lost 4 bases, with 20 bases spanning the gap. Germline V gene sequence: CDR1 SGHVS, CDR2 FQNEAQ. CDR3 length equals 16 residues. The CDR3 DNA follows: TGTGCCAGCACCTATAGCGGACATGGGGTTTACAATGAGCAGTTCTTC. As protein: CASTYSGHGVYNEQFF.

The V and J genes are TRBV15 and TRBJ1-2; 9 bases agree with TRBD1. The CDR3 covers 14 residues. V shed 9 bases, J shed 8 bases, and the junction held 13 bases outside the gene matches. Germline assignment: CDR1 LNHNV and CDR2 YYDKDF (reference sequence). The CDR3 reads CATALDRGSGGYTF. In DNA, the CDR3 is TGTGCCACTGCGCTGGACAGGGGATCAGGAGGCTACACCTTC.

The rearrangement uses TRBV29-1 and TRBJ2-3; 11 bases fit TRBD1. The CDR3 loop spans 13 amino acids. The junction had 6 bases not matched to a gene; V was cut back by 8 bases and J by 5 bases. CDR1 is SQVTM and CDR2 is ANQGSEA in the germline V gene. CDR3 loop: CSLRGTGGDTQYF. DNA of the CDR3: TGCAGCCTCCGCGGGACAGGGGGAGATACGCAGTATTTT.

V is TRBV10-3 and J is TRBJ1-3; perhaps TRBD1 as D (5 bases). The CDR3 covers 16 residues. Trimming took off 1 base at V and 0 bases at J, with 10 bases between the two ends. Germline assignment: CDR1 ENHRY and CDR2 SYGVKD. In DNA form, the CDR3 reads TGTGCCATCAGTGAGTGGGACCTCAACTCTGGAAACACCATATATTTT. Its translation: CAISEWDLNSGNTIYF.

The J gene is TRBJ1-1, the V gene TRBV27; 10 nucleotides agree with TRBD1. V trimming: 6 bases; J trimming: 4 bases; junction bases outside the gene matches: 5. CDR3 length: 14 residues. Germline values: CDR1 MNHEY, CDR2 SMNVEV (reference sequence). Written as DNA, the CDR3 is TGTGCCAGCAGGCCCGGGACAGGGGTCACTGAAGCTTTCTTT. This sequence encodes CASRPGTGVTEAFF.

The V and J genes are TRBV7-8 and TRBJ2-7; a possible D gene is TRBD1 (6 bases). The CDR3 runs 14 residues. V lost 0 bases and J lost 3, with 9 bases in between. Germline CDR1 is SGHVS and CDR2 is FQNEAQ. CDR3 DNA sequence: TGTGCCAGCAGCTTAGCGTCCAGGGGCTACGAGCAGTACGTC. Translating it yields CASSLASRGYEQYV.

The chain is built from TRBV7-2 and TRBJ2-7; D is possibly TRBD1 (6 bases). Germline V CDR1 and CDR2: SGHTA, FQGNSA. This CDR3 is built from 14 residues. V was pared by 5 bases and J by 3 bases, with 14 bases between. CDR3: CASSPTGFHYEQYV. Written as DNA, the CDR3 is TGTGCCAGCAGCCCGACAGGATTCCACTACGAGCAGTACGTC.

This clone was detected only once. The chain joins TRBV5-4 to TRBJ1-4; 8 bases match TRBD1. The V gene's germline CDR1 is SGHNT and CDR2 YYREEE (reference sequence). V lost 1 base, J lost 8 bases, and 4 bases stayed unmatched. The CDR3 is made up of 14 amino acids. The CDR3 spells CASSLSTGEEKLFF. The CDR3 DNA reads TGTGCCAGCAGCTTGTCGACAGGGGAAGAAAAACTGTTTTTT.

The V call is TRBV12-5, the J call TRBJ1-6, with 9 positions matching TRBD1. V lost 4 bases and J lost 4; bases outside the gene matches: 8. The CDR3 length is 17 residues. Germline CDR1 reads LGHNT; CDR2 reads FRNRAP. The chain's CDR3 is CASGWMGTGRYNSPLHF. CDR3 bases: TGTGCTAGTGGTTGGATGGGGACAGGGCGTTATAATTCACCCCTCCACTTT.

The V and J genes are TRBV7-6 and TRBJ2-1, with D unclear. Germline-derived CDR1 and CDR2 are SGHVS and FNYEAQ. The CDR3 runs 14 residues. With 5 bases removed from V and 4 bases from J, the gap between germline ends came to 12 bases. CDR3 residues: CASSPQTVYNEQFF. Here the CDR3 DNA reads TGTGCCAGCAGCCCACAAACGGTTTACAATGAGCAGTTCTTC.

Remarks on this clone: Other DNA sequences from this sample encode an identical CDR3 as well. This chain uses TRBV24-1 with TRBJ1-5; D unclear. V was shortened by 4 bases and J by 1 base, with 1 base between the two germline ends. The CDR3 is 12 residues long. Germline loops: CDR1 KGHDR, CDR2 SFDVKD. CDR3 coding DNA: TGTGCCACCAGTGACAGCAATCAGCCCCAGCATTTT. This translates into CATSDSNQPQHF.

This chain joins TRBV28 and TRBJ1-4; no clear D gene. The CDR3 loop spans 13 amino acids. Germline V gene sequence: CDR1 MDHEN, CDR2 SYDVKM. The germline V and J ends were trimmed by 9 bases and 8 bases, with 16 bases remaining between them. The CDR3 region has the DNA TGTGCCAGTCACGTCGCTCTTGGGGAAAAACTGTTTTTT. It encodes CASHVALGEKLFF.